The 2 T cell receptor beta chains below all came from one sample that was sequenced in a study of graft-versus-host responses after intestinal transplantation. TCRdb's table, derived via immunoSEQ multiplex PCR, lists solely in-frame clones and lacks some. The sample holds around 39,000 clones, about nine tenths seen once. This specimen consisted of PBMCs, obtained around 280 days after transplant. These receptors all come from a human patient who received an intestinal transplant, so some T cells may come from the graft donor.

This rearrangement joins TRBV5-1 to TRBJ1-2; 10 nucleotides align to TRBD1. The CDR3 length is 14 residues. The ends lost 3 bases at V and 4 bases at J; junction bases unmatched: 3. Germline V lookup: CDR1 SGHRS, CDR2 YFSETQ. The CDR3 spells CASSWDRGAYGYTF. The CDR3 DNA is TGCGCCAGCAGCTGGGACAGGGGTGCCTATGGCTACACCTTC.

In DNA, the CDR3 is TGTGCCAGCAGCACCGGGCCCAGCTCCGCCTACGAGCAGTACTTC. This translates into CASSTGPSSAYEQYF. The rearrangement uses TRBV7-8 and TRBJ2-7; D gene unclear. Trimming removed 5 bases at V and 2 bases at J, with 16 bases between. This CDR3 contains 15 residues. The germline V gene encodes CDR1 SGHVS and CDR2 FQNEAQ.